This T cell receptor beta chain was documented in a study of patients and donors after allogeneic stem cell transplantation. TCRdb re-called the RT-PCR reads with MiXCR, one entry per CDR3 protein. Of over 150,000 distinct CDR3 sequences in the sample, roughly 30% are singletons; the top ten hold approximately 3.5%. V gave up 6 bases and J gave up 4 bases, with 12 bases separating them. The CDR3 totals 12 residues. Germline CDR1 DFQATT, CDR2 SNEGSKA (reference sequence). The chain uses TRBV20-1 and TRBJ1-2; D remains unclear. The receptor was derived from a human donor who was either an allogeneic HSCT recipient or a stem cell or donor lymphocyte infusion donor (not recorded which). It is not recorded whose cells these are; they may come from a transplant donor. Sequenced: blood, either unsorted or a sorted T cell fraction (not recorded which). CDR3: CSAPSVGYGYTF. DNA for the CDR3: TGCAGTGCCCCCTCAGTGGGCTATGGCTACACCTTC.